The 15 T cell receptor beta chains reported below all come from one sample, sequenced in a study of shared clonotypes between healthy human individuals. Naive CD8 isolation took CD45RO-negative cells positively selected for CCR7 and excluded terminally differentiated effector memory CD45RA+ cells. Only in-frame clones appear in the TCRdb table, and some are missing; sequencing was by immunoSEQ multiplex PCR. The sample holds 560,000 or so clones, 95% to 97% seen once. The sample taken for sequencing was naive CD8+ T cells sorted from blood. These TCRs come from a woman aged 30 to 39 in good health.

The chain recombines TRBV5-4 with TRBJ2-7, with 11 positions matching TRBD2. V gave up 4 bases and J gave up 3 bases; unmatched junction bases: 0. The germline CDR1 and CDR2 sequences are SGHNT and YYREEE (reference sequence). This CDR3 has 13 amino acids. The CDR3 protein is CASSGTSGYEQYF. The DNA for the CDR3 is TGTGCCAGCAGCGGGACTAGCGGCTACGAGCAGTACTTC.

This clone has a single count. V usage is TRBV6-5 and J usage is TRBJ2-7; 9 bases match TRBD2. CDR1 is MNHEY, CDR2 SVGAGI, per germline. V shed 0 bases, J shed 5 bases, and the junction held 2 bases outside the gene matches. The CDR3 length is 14 residues. The CDR3 nucleotides read TGTGCCAGCAGTTACTCGTCTAGCGGGAACGAGCAGTACTTC. Translated: CASSYSSSGNEQYF.

This clone was seen once. This sample includes further DNA sequences coding for the same CDR3. The chain recombines TRBV7-2 with TRBJ2-7; TRBD2 matches 11 bases. Germline V gene data show CDR1 as SGHTA and CDR2 as FQGNSA. CDR3 length: 14 residues. V gave up 5 bases and J gave up 3 bases; unmatched junction bases: 3. The CDR3 reads CASSPGLAVYEQYF. In nucleotides, the CDR3 is TGTGCCAGCAGCCCGGGACTAGCGGTCTACGAGCAGTACTTC.

The chain has TRBV28 and TRBJ2-1; 7 bases are a match to TRBD2. The trim removed 5 bases at V and 10 bases at J, leaving 8 bases unmatched. There are 13 residues in the CDR3. Germline V CDR1 and CDR2: MDHEN, SYDVKM. The chain's CDR3 is CASSPRDYWEQFF. CDR3 DNA sequence: TGTGCCAGCAGTCCAAGGGACTATTGGGAGCAGTTCTTC.

Concerning this clone itself: At the DNA level, this CDR3 is encoded by other sequences in the same sample as well. The chain recombines TRBV27 with TRBJ2-7; TRBD2 aligns across 10 bases. CDR1 is MNHEY, CDR2 SMNVEV, per germline (reference sequence). The CDR3 contains 13 residues. After removal of 8 bases from V and 2 bases from J, the junction contained 3 bases not matched to a gene. CDR3 region: CASGSGRAYEQYF. CDR3 nucleotides: TGTGCCAGCGGAAGCGGGAGGGCCTACGAGCAGTACTTC.

The chain joins TRBV19 to TRBJ2-1, with no clear D. Germline V gene sequence: CDR1 LNHDA, CDR2 SQIVND (reference sequence). Trimming took off 3 bases at V and 3 bases at J, with 15 bases between the two ends. The length of the CDR3 is 16 residues. This chain's CDR3 is CASSISAPMDYNEQFF. In nucleotides, the CDR3 is TGTGCCAGTAGTATTTCAGCACCGATGGACTACAATGAGCAGTTCTTC.

V and J are TRBV9 and TRBJ2-7; D may correspond to TRBD1 or TRBD2 (5 bases each). This CDR3 has 18 amino acids. The V gene's germline CDR1 is SGDLS and CDR2 YYNGEE. V was cut by 4 bases and J by 2 bases, with 25 bases left in between. DNA of the CDR3: TGTGCCAGCAGCCCACGACCCACCCGGGGCTCGGGAACCTACGAGCAGTACTTC. Translated: CASSPRPTRGSGTYEQYF.

The gene calls are TRBV5-4 and TRBJ2-3; 12 bases are shared with TRBD2. Unmatched junction bases numbered 4, after V lost 4 bases and J lost 4 bases. Germline CDR1 SGHNT, CDR2 YYREEE (reference sequence). The CDR3 is made up of 15 amino acids. The CDR3 sequence: CASSPLAGGPDTQYF. Written as DNA, the CDR3 is TGTGCCAGCAGCCCCCTAGCGGGAGGGCCAGATACGCAGTATTTT.

This clone was counted once. The genes are TRBV5-6 and TRBJ2-2; D is unclear. Germline loops: CDR1 SGHDT, CDR2 YYEEEE. V lost 1 base, J lost 0 bases, and 4 bases lay in between. The CDR3 extends over 14 amino acids. As DNA, the CDR3 is TGTGCCAGCAGCTTGAAGTCGAACACCGGGGAGCTGTTTTTT. Its translation is CASSLKSNTGELFF.

The rearrangement joins TRBV2 to TRBJ2-6; D is ambiguous. Trimming took off 3 bases at V and 2 bases at J, with 8 bases between the two ends. This CDR3 contains 15 residues. CDR1 is SNHLY, CDR2 FYNNEI, per germline. The CDR3 protein is CASSESDPGANVLTF. The CDR3 DNA is TGTGCCAGCAGTGAGTCAGACCCTGGGGCCAACGTCCTGACTTTC. The entire variable domain, with the rest obtained from reference TRBV2 and TRBJ2-6, is as follows: EPEVTQTPSHQVTQMGQEVILRCVPISNHLYFYWYRQILGQKVEFLVSFYNNEISEKSEIFDDQFSVERPDGSNFTLKIRSTKLEDSAMYFCASSESDPGANVLTFGAGSRLTVL.

This clone was recorded once. The chain combines TRBV19 with TRBJ1-5, with D perhaps matching TRBD1 (5 bases). Germline-derived CDR1 and CDR2 are LNHDA and SQIVND (reference sequence). V lost 0 bases and J lost 3, with 15 bases in between. This CDR3 spans 17 amino acids. CDR3 region: CASSIDLPGLYNQPQHF. The CDR3 DNA sequence: TGTGCCAGTAGTATAGACCTTCCAGGGCTCTACAATCAGCCCCAGCATTTT.

This chain connects TRBV28 to TRBJ2-3; 12 bases map to TRBD2. CDR1 MDHEN and CDR2 SYDVKM come from the germline V gene. CDR3 size: 17 residues. V lost 6 bases, J lost 5 bases, and 12 bases stayed unmatched. The CDR3 nucleotides read TGTGCCAGCAGCGGCAGACTAGCGGGAGTGGTGAGAGATACGCAGTATTTT. Translation gives CASSGRLAGVVRDTQYF.

The chain is built from TRBV7-8 and TRBJ2-7, with no clear D. V dropped 1 base and J dropped 2 bases, with 18 bases sitting between them. The CDR3 is made up of 17 amino acids. Per the germline V gene, CDR1 is SGHVS and CDR2 is FQNEAQ. This CDR3 reads CASSLERVAVFPYEQYF. The DNA of the CDR3 is TGTGCCAGCAGCTTAGAGAGAGTCGCGGTCTTCCCCTACGAGCAGTACTTC.

V is TRBV28 and J is TRBJ2-7; D is ambiguous. Trimming pared 6 bases from V and 9 bases from J, leaving 12 bases between. CDR1 is MDHEN, CDR2 SYDVKM, per germline. The CDR3 extends over 11 amino acids. The CDR3 coding sequence is TGTGCCAGCAGAGGTACGGCCAGGCAGTACTTC. Protein: CASRGTARQYF.

This clone showed up just once. The chain joins TRBV13 to TRBJ1-5, with D possibly being TRBD1 (6 bases). The germline V gene encodes CDR1 PRHDT and CDR2 FYEKMQ (reference sequence). This CDR3 comprises 15 residues. V lost 0 bases, J lost 6 bases, and 12 bases lay in between. In DNA, the CDR3 is TGTGCCAGCAGCTTAGGCAGGGGTATTGGTCAGCCCCAGCATTTT. Protein: CASSLGRGIGQPQHF.